The 14 T cell receptor beta chains in this list originate from one sample, sequenced in a study of cytomegalovirus exposure and HLA in healthy donors (dated by TCRdb to the late 2010s). Libraries were built with the immunoSEQ multiplex PCR assay. The multiplex PCR relied on a mix of 60 forward primers for TCR Vbeta segments and 13 reverse primers for TCR Jbeta segments. What TCRdb holds here is the immuneACCESS table cut down to in-frame rearrangements. Part of the clones is not present; checked against another copy, under half of the missing clones reflect an unresolved V gene, and the others are unexplained. The table for this sample lists some 62,000 clones; around 87% of them were counted only once. Of the sample, approximately 1.4% is held by the ten largest clones. Sequencing input: PBMCs. The receptors were sampled from a young man in good health and CMV-seronegative.

The CDR3 DNA reads as TGTGCCAGCAGGGGACTAGCGGGGGGACTCACAGATACGCAGTATTTT. Protein: CASRGLAGGLTDTQYF. The rearrangement joins TRBV4-2 to TRBJ2-3; 15 nucleotides agree with TRBD2. Looked up from germline, CDR1 is LGHNA and CDR2 is YNFKEQ. The CDR3 is made up of 16 amino acids. The trim removed 6 bases at V and 2 bases at J, leaving 3 bases unmatched.

The V gene is TRBV5-1, the J gene TRBJ2-7, with 8 bases matching TRBD1. The CDR3 sequence is 13 residues long. Germline CDR1 reads SGHRS; CDR2 reads YFSETQ. The J segment lost 7 bases and the V segment lost 4 bases, leaving 7 bases of the junction unmatched. CDR3 region: CASSPGQGEEQYF. For the CDR3, the DNA is TGCGCCAGCAGCCCCGGACAGGGTGAAGAGCAGTACTTC.

The chain couples TRBV6-1 to TRBJ2-5; tentative D call: TRBD1 (6 bases). Germline CDR1 and CDR2: MNHNS and SASEGT. The CDR3 extends over 15 amino acids. V lost 5 bases, J lost 5 bases, and 18 bases lay in between. CDR3 sequence (DNA): TGTGCCAGCAGTTTACCCCCAGGGGCTGGCGAGACCCAGTACTTC. The encoded protein is CASSLPPGAGETQYF.

The chain joins TRBV2 to TRBJ2-5; 8 nucleotides match TRBD2. The tail of the sequence fits TRBJ2-7 better, so the J call may be wrong. The CDR3 covers 14 residues. Germline V lookup: CDR1 SNHLY, CDR2 FYNNEI. In nucleotides, the CDR3 is TGTGCCAGCCTGGTAATAGCGGGGAACTACGAGCAGTACTTC. Protein sequence: CASLVIAGNYEQYF.

The chain uses TRBV7-9 and TRBJ1-4; 7 bases line up with TRBD1. Germline V lookup: CDR1 SEHNR, CDR2 FQNEAQ (reference sequence). CDR3 length: 12 residues. The ends lost 3 bases at V and 11 bases at J; junction bases unmatched: 3. CDR3 DNA sequence: TGTGCCAGCAGCTTTACAGGGGATAAACTGTTTTTT. This sequence encodes CASSFTGDKLFF.

This clone was detected a few times. This chain uses TRBV7-2 with TRBJ1-4, with 10 nucleotides matching TRBD1. V was clipped by 5 bases and J by 8 bases; unmatched bases: 8. The length of the CDR3 is 15 residues. CDR1 is SGHTA, CDR2 FQGNSA, per germline. In nucleotides, the CDR3 is TGTGCCAGCAGCCCCCCGACAGGGGGCGGAGAAAAACTGTTTTTT. It codes for CASSPPTGGGEKLFF. The variable domain in full, with the rest retrieved from reference TRBV7-2 and TRBJ1-4, is GAGVSQSPSNKVTEKGKDVELRCDPISGHTALYWYRQSLGQGLEFLIYFQGNSAPDKSGLPSDRFSAERTGGSVSTLTIQRTQQEDSAVYLCASSPPTGGGEKLFFGSGTQLSVL.

As DNA, the CDR3 is TGTGCCAGCAGTGAAGTCAAGGGGGCGCGCAATCAGCCCCAGCATTTT. Translated: CASSEVKGARNQPQHF. This chain uses TRBV2 with TRBJ1-5; 7 bases map to TRBD1. Germline V gene data show CDR1 as SNHLY and CDR2 as FYNNEI. V was pared by 1 base and J by 2 bases, with 5 bases of the junction left unmatched. This CDR3 has 16 amino acids.

This sequence joins TRBV7-9 and TRBJ1-1; 7 bases agree with TRBD1. The CDR3 is made up of 14 amino acids. With 5 bases clipped from V and 8 bases from J, the junction kept 11 bases outside the gene matches. The germline CDR1 and CDR2 sequences are SEHNR and FQNEAQ (reference sequence). The CDR3 region is CASSREVQGREAFF. For the CDR3, the DNA is TGTGCCAGCAGCCGAGAGGTACAGGGGAGAGAAGCTTTCTTT.

Turning to this clone: An end of the junction differs from the germline gene, which may be a read error. The CDR3 reads CASSLGVSSSTDTQYF. CDR3 nucleotide sequence: TGTGCTAGCAGCTTAGGCGTTAGTTCGAGCACAGATACGCAGTATTTT. This rearrangement joins TRBV7-7 to TRBJ2-3; no definite D call. Germline V CDR1 and CDR2: SSHAT, FNYEAQ (reference sequence). The length of the CDR3 is 16 residues.

The V gene is TRBV6-5, the J gene TRBJ2-7, with 7 nucleotides matching TRBD1. Germline CDR1 reads MNHEY; CDR2 reads SVGAGI. This CDR3 is 15 amino acids long. V dropped 4 bases and J dropped 2; count of bases not matched to a gene: 8. The CDR3, as DNA: TGTGCCAGCAGTTTTACCCCGGGACAGACCTACGAGCAGTACTTC. As protein: CASSFTPGQTYEQYF.

The chain joins TRBV30 to TRBJ2-1; D possibly corresponds to TRBD1 (5 bases). This CDR3 spans 12 amino acids. V was trimmed by 3 bases and J by 7 bases, leaving 10 bases between them. Germline loops: CDR1 GTSNPN, CDR2 SVGIG (reference sequence). DNA for the CDR3: TGTGCCTGGAGACCAGGGCGTAATGAGCAGTTCTTC. Translating it yields CAWRPGRNEQFF. Combining the CDR3 with reference TRBV30 and TRBJ2-1 gives the whole variable domain SQTIHQWPATLVQPVGSPLSLECTVEGTSNPNLYWYRQAAGRGLQLLFYSVGIGQISSEVPQNLSASRPQDRQFILSSKKLLLSDSGFYLCAWRPGRNEQFFGPGTRLTVL.

The chain has TRBV13 and TRBJ1-4; maybe TRBD1 (5 bases). This CDR3 has 16 amino acids. The V gene lost 5 bases and the J gene lost 4 bases, with 17 bases spanning the gap. Looked up from germline, CDR1 is PRHDT and CDR2 is FYEKMQ (reference sequence). CDR3 in DNA: TGTGCCAGCAGCCAGGCCGGGCGCCAGGGTAATGAAAAACTGTTTTTT. Its protein product is CASSQAGRQGNEKLFF.

This chain links TRBV7-6 with TRBJ2-3; no firm D call. CDR1 and CDR2 from the germline V gene are SGHVS and FNYEAQ. V dropped 5 bases and J dropped 4 bases, with 19 bases sitting between them. There are 16 residues in the CDR3. The CDR3 coding sequence is TGTGCCAGCAGCAGCCGACCCGGGTTCGGCTCAGATACGCAGTATTTT. This translates into CASSSRPGFGSDTQYF.

To note about this clone: The junction does not match germline at one end; this may be a read error. The genes are TRBV6-1 and TRBJ2-1; TRBD2 matches at 12 bases. CDR3 length: 15 amino acids. CDR1 MNHNS and CDR2 SASEGT come from the germline V gene. In nucleotides, the CDR3 is TGTGCCAGCAGCGAAGGACTAGCGGGGTGGGATGAGCAGTTCTTC. This gives the protein CASSEGLAGWDEQFF.